Sequencing of this TCR beta chain was carried out in a study of blood T cell repertoires in COVID-19. As for the study in general: Samples of COVID-19 (acute and convalescent) were obtained from the United States, Italy and Spain. The analysed material was cDNA or gDNA that came from T cells, B-cell-depleted T cells, or PBMCs.

Followed over time, Seattle patients had been enrolled while infection was active. Original processing methods: Estimation of nucleated cell counts relied on the amplification of reference gene primers. This table comes from immunoSEQ multiplex PCR, and its TCRdb copy is limited to in-frame clones, with some not included. V, J and clone size were drawn from that table, and D and trimming were deduced from the DNA. The sample shows about 130,000 clones, 75% to 90% of them seen only once. The CDR3 is 16 amino acids. Unmatched junction bases numbered 11, after V lost 4 bases and J lost 3 bases. Germline V lookup: CDR1 SGDLS, CDR2 YYNGEE.

The chain joins TRBV9 to TRBJ2-5; 8 nucleotides match TRBD1. This sequence originates from a woman aged 80 or older with COVID-19, enrolled during active disease. Sequencing was done on a sample of peripheral blood. The CDR3 region has the DNA TGTGCCAGCAGCCCCCGATTCGGGACAGGTGAAGAGACCCAGTACTTC. Residues: CASSPRFGTGEETQYF.